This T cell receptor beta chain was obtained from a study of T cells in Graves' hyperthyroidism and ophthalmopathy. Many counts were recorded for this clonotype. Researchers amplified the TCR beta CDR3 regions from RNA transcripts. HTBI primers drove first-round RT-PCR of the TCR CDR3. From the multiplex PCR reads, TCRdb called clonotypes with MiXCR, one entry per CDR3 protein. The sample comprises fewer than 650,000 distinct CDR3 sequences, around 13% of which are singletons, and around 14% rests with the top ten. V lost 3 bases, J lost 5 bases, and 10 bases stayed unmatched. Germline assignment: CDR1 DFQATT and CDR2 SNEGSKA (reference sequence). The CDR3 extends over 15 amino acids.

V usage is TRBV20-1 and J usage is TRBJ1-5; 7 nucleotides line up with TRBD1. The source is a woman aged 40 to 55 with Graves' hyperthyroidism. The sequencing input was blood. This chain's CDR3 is CSARDRGQNHQPQHF. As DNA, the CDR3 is TGCAGTGCTAGGGATCGGGGACAGAACCATCAGCCCCAGCATTTT.